The TCR beta chain under discussion was sequenced for a study of control samples from healthy donors and cancer patients (dated by TCRdb to about 2020). Regarding this clone: Its antigen remains unidentified. No per-base quality is available; no much larger clone lies one base away.

Library preparation employed the immunoSEQ multiplex PCR assay. TCRdb stores this immuneACCESS table with in-frame sequences only. Part of the clones is absent; in the studies checked, under half of the shortfall reflects unresolved V genes, and no reason is known for the rest. For this sample there are some 95,000 clones; 80% to 95% appear just once. Jointly, the top ten make up around 3% of the sample. The cysteine opens and the phenylalanine closes a CDR3 of 14 amino acids. Only the CDR3 DNA is retained, 42 bases long and in frame from the first base. Looking up the germline V gene (reference sequence) yields CDR1 SGHKS and CDR2 YYEKEE. V is cut by 4 bases and J by 2 bases, and the space between the germline ends is 12 bases.

The specimen sequenced was blood. This receptor was taken from a human donor in good health. The donor label of this sample is uncertain. The sequence joins TRBV5-5 to TRBJ2-5; the D gene assignment is ambiguous. The CDR3 loop reads CASSPAEPQETQYF. DNA sequence: TGTGCCAGCAGCCCGGCAGAGCCTCAAGAGACCCAGTACTTC.